This T cell receptor beta chain stems from a study of cytomegalovirus exposure and HLA in healthy donors. General observations from the study: Prior analysis indicated that the majority of TCR beta V segments exhibited productivity approximately 90% or approximately 30% of the time. Highest at DRB1 and lowest at HLA-C, TCR association rates differed among HLA loci in a later analysis. The study found most TCR sequences rare, yet found some public TCRs in many donors.

On this clone itself: Its target is not known.

The CDR3 is 18 amino acids. Looked up from germline, CDR1 is LGHNA and CDR2 is YSLEER. Trimming removed 0 bases from V and 6 bases from J; junction bases left unmatched: 13. 60 Vbeta and 13 Jbeta primers were used in PCR. Generated by immunoSEQ multiplex PCR, the TCRdb table keeps only in-frame clones and is missing some. The top ten clones hold approximately 2% of a sample with some 98,000 clones, roughly 76% of them seen once. The chain is built from TRBV4-3 and TRBJ2-2, with TRBD1 matching 7 bases. The source material was PBMCs. This TCR derives from a man aged 40-55 years in good health and CMV-seronegative. As DNA, the CDR3 is TGCGCCAGCAGCCAAGATCCGCGACAGGGCGCCGGAGCCGGGGAGCTGTTTTTT. Protein: CASSQDPRQGAGAGELFF.